This T cell receptor beta chain was observed in a study of T cell responses to AZD1222 COVID-19 vaccine. Study results and limitations: Clonal diversity may have been underestimated in mostly white British donors. After the peak T cell response, and only then, were repertoires sampled.

This clone was recorded a few times. The antigen is unknown. Germline V gene lookup returns CDR1 MNHEY and CDR2 SVGEGT. Trimming took off 5 bases at V and 3 bases at J, with 11 bases between the two ends. This CDR3 contains 14 residues. Some clones are missing from TCRdb's copy, which holds only in-frame ones; the method was immunoSEQ multiplex PCR. Found here are 150,000 to 190,000 clones, approximately 90% of them singletons; the top ten hold 1.5% to 2%. The V and J genes are TRBV6-2 or TRBV6-3 and TRBJ2-1, with unresolved D. This specimen was peripheral blood, taken on day 0 of AZD1222 vaccination. This receptor was obtained from an adult in good health. The CDR3 spells CASSASDGYNEQFF. CDR3 nucleotides: TGTGCCAGCAGTGCGTCGGACGGCTACAATGAGCAGTTCTTC.